These T cell receptor beta chains were read from a single sample in a study of cytotoxic CD8 clonotypes in ibrutinib-treated CLL. Profiling relied on immunoSEQ multiplex PCR, and the TCRdb table lists in-frame clones only, not all of them. The table lists roughly 330,000 clones, about 61% of them singletons, with roughly 6.8% in the top ten. Specimen: PBMCs, collected after 36 months of ibrutinib treatment. These receptor sequences come from a human donor with chronic lymphocytic leukemia. The CDR3 runs from the conserved cysteine through the conserved F or W. Only part of the rows carry a size: once, few, many, or a class if the clone is expanded.

V gene	clone size	J gene	CDR3 protein
TRBV7-9	.	TRBJ2-1	CASSSLGLAGPRNNEQFF
TRBV7-2	.	TRBJ2-7	CASSLARAVYEQYF
TRBV11-3	few	TRBJ2-2	CASSLGGDTGELFF
TRBV15	.	TRBJ1-2	CATRAPGGAGYTF
TRBV11-2	.	TRBJ1-1	CASSWQGAEAFF
TRBV7-3	.	TRBJ2-1	CASSRANYNEQFF
TRBV27	.	TRBJ2-4	CASSPRVGPLAKNIQYF
TRBV29-1	few	TRBJ2-7	CSVEGLANEQYF
TRBV11-2	few	TRBJ2-1	CASSHRGGYEQFF
TRBV27	.	TRBJ2-1	CASSLRTSGSLEQFF
TRBV6-5	.	TRBJ2-3	CASSEKQDTQYF
TRBV19	.	TRBJ2-7	CASSISQRTSYEQYF
TRBV11-2	few	TRBJ2-7	CASSLAAGLRVQYF
TRBV5-1	.	TRBJ2-2	CASRVAGELFF
TRBV14	.	TRBJ2-5	CASSQGQGSQETQYF
TRBV6-5	.	TRBJ2-1	CASSYLLGGRGFF
TRBV28	.	TRBJ2-3	CASSLDRDRALMATDTQYF
TRBV6-1	.	TRBJ1-2	CASSKQQYYGYTF
TRBV6-1	.	TRBJ1-1	CASSEFRVVNTEAFF
TRBV7-2	few	TRBJ2-7	CASSLGPHYEQYF